Below are 15 T cell receptor beta chains sequenced from a single sample in a study of blood T cell repertoires in COVID-19. Only in-frame clones appear in the TCRdb table, and some are missing; sequencing was by immunoSEQ multiplex PCR. The sample records around 280,000 clones, approximately 89% being singletons. Sequencing used peripheral blood. All receptors come from a woman aged 30 to 39 with COVID-19, enrolled during active disease.

The chain links TRBV19 to TRBJ1-1; a possible D gene is TRBD1 (5 bases). CDR3 length equals 13 residues. From germline, CDR1 is LNHDA and CDR2 SQIVND (reference sequence). The V and J ends lost 7 bases and 1 base respectively, with 10 bases between them. The CDR3 spells CASTETGNTEAFF. CDR3 nucleotide sequence: TGTGCCAGTACTGAAACAGGGAACACTGAAGCTTTCTTT.

The CDR3 is CASSRSASAYEQYF. CDR3 in DNA: TGCGCCAGCAGCCGAAGCGCAAGCGCCTACGAGCAGTACTTC. The chain joins TRBV4-1 to TRBJ2-7; no reliable D call. V lost 4 bases, J lost 2 bases, and 12 bases lay in between. The CDR3 extends over 14 amino acids. The germline V gene encodes CDR1 MGHRA and CDR2 YSYEKL.

The genes are TRBV19 and TRBJ2-3, with 11 bases that match TRBD2. CDR3 length equals 15 residues. CDR1 and CDR2 from the germline V gene are LNHDA and SQIVND (reference sequence). V shed 5 bases, J shed 1 base, and the junction held 2 bases outside the gene matches. CDR3 loop: CASSSGLAGTDTQYF. CDR3 sequence (DNA): TGTGCCAGTAGTTCGGGACTAGCGGGCACAGATACGCAGTATTTT.

The chain recombines TRBV7-8 with TRBJ1-1, with TRBD1 as a possible D gene (5 bases). CDR1 SGHVS and CDR2 FQNEAQ come from the germline V gene. The CDR3 runs to 13 residues. Trimming cost V 2 bases and J 5 bases, with 9 bases left between them. Written as DNA, the CDR3 is TGTGCCAGCAGCTTATTCGGGGGAACTGAAGCTTTCTTT. Its translation is CASSLFGGTEAFF.

This chain uses TRBV7-9 with TRBJ1-3; D unresolved. The germline gives CDR1 SEHNR, CDR2 FQNEAQ (reference sequence). The CDR3 spans 16 residues. The V end lost 4 bases, the J end lost 1 base, and 14 bases lay between the germline ends. As DNA, the CDR3 is TGTGCCAGCAGCTCCAAAAAATCACATTCTGGAAACACCATATATTTT. The encoded protein is CASSSKKSHSGNTIYF.

This sequence joins TRBV9 and TRBJ2-4, with D maybe TRBD2 (6 bases). The CDR3 contains 14 residues. Trimming cost V 3 bases and J 4 bases, with 11 bases left between them. The germline gives CDR1 SGDLS, CDR2 YYNGEE. CDR3 protein: CASSAGLQKNIQYF. The CDR3 region has the DNA TGTGCCAGCAGCGCGGGACTCCAGAAAAACATTCAGTACTTC.

V gene TRBV20-1 combines with J gene TRBJ2-3; D perhaps matches TRBD2 (5 bases). CDR3 size: 15 residues. V lost 4 bases, J lost 0 bases, and 14 bases lay in between. Germline V lookup: CDR1 DFQATT, CDR2 SNEGSKA (reference sequence). CDR3 loop: CSAIDRRVSTDTQYF. The DNA of the CDR3 is TGCAGTGCTATTGATCGGCGGGTAAGCACAGATACGCAGTATTTT.

The chain links TRBV11-2 to TRBJ1-1; D ambiguous. The germline V and J ends were trimmed by 6 bases and 1 base, with 12 bases remaining between them. This CDR3 spans 14 amino acids. Germline V gene data show CDR1 as SGHAT and CDR2 as FQNNGV. The CDR3 nucleotides are TGTGCCAGCAGTCAACTCAGACAGAACACTGAAGCTTTCTTT. Translating it yields CASSQLRQNTEAFF.

The rearrangement links TRBV18 to TRBJ2-2; 10 nucleotides agree with TRBD1. After removal of 3 bases from V and 4 bases from J, the junction contained 14 bases not matched to a gene. The CDR3 spans 19 residues. Germline loops: CDR1 KGHSH, CDR2 LQKENI. The CDR3 region is CASSPPGTGDPTFTGELFF. The CDR3 DNA sequence: TGTGCCAGCTCACCGCCTGGGACAGGGGACCCCACATTCACCGGGGAGCTGTTTTTT. Full variable domain (missing parts from reference TRBV18 and TRBJ2-2): NAGVMQNPRHLVRRRGQEARLRCSPMKGHSHVYWYRQLPEEGLKFMVYLQKENIIDESGMPKERFSAEFPKEGPSILRIQQVVRGDSAAYFCASSPPGTGDPTFTGELFFGEGSRLTVL.

The V call is TRBV15, the J call TRBJ1-5; the D is unclear. Deletions cut 0 bases from V and 2 bases from J, with 11 bases between. The CDR3 sequence is 16 residues long. Germline V lookup: CDR1 LNHNV, CDR2 YYDKDF (reference sequence). The CDR3 coding sequence is TGTGCCACCAGCAGAGATAATTTCGCGGGCAATCAGCCCCAGCATTTT. This sequence encodes CATSRDNFAGNQPQHF.

The chain combines TRBV7-8 with TRBJ1-5, with a weak D call TRBD1 (6 bases). The ends were cut back, 6 bases at V and 4 bases at J, with 13 bases in the middle. The CDR3 runs 14 residues. Per germline, CDR1 SGHVS and CDR2 FQNEAQ. In nucleotides, the CDR3 is TGTGCCAGCAGGGGCCCAGGGGTTAATCAGCCCCAGCATTTT. Amino acids: CASRGPGVNQPQHF.

This clone was picked up a small number of times. V is TRBV19 and J is TRBJ1-1; the D gene is possibly TRBD1 (6 bases). The CDR3 has 15 amino acids. The germline gives CDR1 LNHDA, CDR2 SQIVND (reference sequence). V was pared by 4 bases and J by 1 base, with 13 bases between. As DNA, the CDR3 is TGTGCCAGTAGTAAATCGGGACACCCGAACACTGAAGCTTTCTTT. This encodes CASSKSGHPNTEAFF. The full variable domain, in which reference TRBV19 and TRBJ1-1 provide the parts outside the CDR3, is DGGITQSPKYLFRKEGQNVTLSCEQNLNHDAMYWYRQDPGQGLRLIYYSQIVNDFQKGDIAEGYSVSREKKESFPLTVTSAQKNPTAFYLCASSKSGHPNTEAFFGQGTRLTVV.

This clone turned up a few times. V gene TRBV27 combines with J gene TRBJ2-2; the D is unclear. Trimming cost V 6 bases and J 2 bases, with 4 bases left between them. The germline V gene has CDR1 MNHEY and CDR2 SMNVEV (reference sequence). This CDR3 is 12 amino acids long. The CDR3 bases are TGTGCCAGCAGCTATAACACCGGGGAGCTGTTTTTT. This translates into CASSYNTGELFF.

In this sample, this clone turned up a few times. The J gene is TRBJ2-7, the V gene TRBV7-6; D is ambiguous. Trimming took 1 base from V and 2 from J, leaving 21 bases between them. This CDR3 has 18 amino acids. Germline lookup yields CDR1 SGHVS and CDR2 FNYEAQ. The CDR3 reads CASSLEAPKEFDTYEQYF. CDR3 in DNA: TGTGCCAGCAGCTTAGAGGCTCCCAAGGAGTTCGATACCTACGAGCAGTACTTC.

This clone was picked up one time. The gene calls are TRBV28 and TRBJ2-4, with D maybe TRBD2 (6 bases). Germline V lookup: CDR1 MDHEN, CDR2 SYDVKM. The CDR3 runs 15 residues. V lost 4 bases, J lost 7 bases, and 17 bases lay in between. CDR3 coding DNA: TGTGCCAGCAGTTCACACGGGGCAGGAGGGAACATTCAGTACTTC. Amino acid sequence: CASSSHGAGGNIQYF. The full variable domain, in which reference TRBV28 and TRBJ2-4 provide the parts outside the CDR3, is DVKVTQSSRYLVKRTGEKVFLECVQDMDHENMFWYRQDPGLGLRLIYFSYDVKMKEKGDIPEGYSVSREKKERFSLILESASTNQTSMYLCASSSHGAGGNIQYFGAGTRLSVL.